These T cell receptor beta chains were read from a single sample in a study of radiotherapy plus CTLA-4 blockade in lung cancer. The table came from immunoSEQ multiplex PCR; TCRdb's copy has only in-frame clones and leaves some out. The table shows roughly 120,000 clones, with just under 80% occurring only once. Specimen: peripheral blood, collected from a patient treated with radiotherapy plus ipilimumab. The receptors come from a human donor with non-small cell lung cancer who had a partial response to radiotherapy plus ipilimumab. CDR3s include the opening cysteine and the closing phenylalanine or tryptophan. Each record gives: CDR3 protein, CDR3 DNA, V gene, D gene, J gene, clone size. A D gene is named only where the DNA matches it firmly. Expanded clones are given a class, and other clones once, few, many or no size at all.

CDR3 protein: CASSQDPQGTDTQYF
CDR3 DNA: TGTGCCAGCAGCCAAGATCCCCAGGGTACAGATACGCAGTATTTT
V gene: TRBV4-2
D gene: .
J gene: TRBJ2-3
clone size: .

CDR3 protein: CASSLDGGTPLHF
CDR3 DNA: TGTGCCAGCAGCTTAGACGGAGGAACACCCCTCCACTTT
V gene: TRBV7-8
D gene: .
J gene: TRBJ1-6
clone size: .

CDR3 protein: CASSSQPNYGYTF
CDR3 DNA: TGTGCCAGCTCATCACAGCCGAACTATGGCTACACCTTC
V gene: TRBV18
D gene: .
J gene: TRBJ1-2
clone size: .

CDR3 protein: CASSVQPSNPTDTQYF
CDR3 DNA: TGTGCCAGCAGCGTTCAACCTAGCAACCCCACAGATACGCAGTATTTT
V gene: TRBV9
D gene: .
J gene: TRBJ2-3
clone size: .

CDR3 protein: CASSSGQGPYEQYF
CDR3 DNA: TGTGCCAGTAGTTCGGGACAGGGCCCCTACGAGCAGTACTTC
V gene: TRBV19
D gene: TRBD1
J gene: TRBJ2-7
clone size: .

CDR3 protein: CASSIERLAHNEQFF
CDR3 DNA: TGTGCCAGTAGTATCGAAAGGCTAGCCCACAATGAGCAGTTCTTC
V gene: TRBV19
D gene: .
J gene: TRBJ2-1
clone size: .

CDR3 protein: CASSARQGPNEKLFF
CDR3 DNA: TGTGCCAGCAGCGCCCGACAGGGGCCTAATGAAAAACTGTTTTTT
V gene: TRBV7-8
D gene: TRBD1
J gene: TRBJ1-4
clone size: .

CDR3 protein: CASSFGPNQPQHF
CDR3 DNA: TGTGCCAGCAGCTTCGGTCCCAATCAGCCCCAGCATTTT
V gene: TRBV11-2
D gene: .
J gene: TRBJ1-5
clone size: once

CDR3 protein: CASSATGLTEAFF
CDR3 DNA: TGTGCCAGCAGTGCGACAGGGTTAACTGAAGCTTTCTTT
V gene: TRBV27
D gene: TRBD1
J gene: TRBJ1-1
clone size: .

CDR3 protein: CAWGRGRRTEAFF
CDR3 DNA: TGTGCCTGGGGACGGGGGAGGAGGACTGAAGCTTTCTTT
V gene: TRBV30
D gene: .
J gene: TRBJ1-1
clone size: .

CDR3 protein: CASTSHSRSGNTIYF
CDR3 DNA: TGTGCCAGCACCTCTCACAGCCGCTCTGGAAACACCATATATTTT
V gene: TRBV27
D gene: .
J gene: TRBJ1-3
clone size: .

CDR3 protein: CASSLFGSAANYGYTF
CDR3 DNA: TGTGCCAGCAGCTTGTTCGGGTCCGCGGCTAACTATGGCTACACCTTC
V gene: TRBV5-6
D gene: .
J gene: TRBJ1-2
clone size: .

CDR3 protein: CASSENGVGGRIGGEQYF
CDR3 DNA: TGTGCCAGCAGCGAAAATGGTGTTGGCGGGAGGATCGGAGGCGAGCAGTACTTC
V gene: TRBV6-4
D gene: TRBD2
J gene: TRBJ2-7
clone size: few

CDR3 protein: CASRSGQGIHSGNTIYF
CDR3 DNA: TGCGCCAGCAGGTCTGGACAGGGGATCCACTCTGGAAACACCATATATTTT
V gene: TRBV4-1
D gene: TRBD1
J gene: TRBJ1-3
clone size: .

CDR3 protein: CAAMGGNNEQFF
CDR3 DNA: TGTGCCGCTATGGGGGGTAACAATGAGCAGTTCTTC
V gene: TRBV10-3
D gene: .
J gene: TRBJ2-1
clone size: .

CDR3 protein: CASNQGLETQYF
CDR3 DNA: TGTGCCAGCAATCAGGGGCTGGAGACCCAGTACTTC
V gene: TRBV28
D gene: .
J gene: TRBJ2-5
clone size: .

CDR3 protein: CASSQSGFRPLEYTGNQPQHF
CDR3 DNA: TGCGCCAGCAGTCAATCCGGCTTTAGACCGCTAGAATATACTGGCAATCAGCCCCAGCATTTT
V gene: TRBV23-1
D gene: .
J gene: TRBJ1-5
clone size: .

CDR3 protein: CASSLDPQSEAFF
CDR3 DNA: TGTGCCAGCAGCTTAGACCCACAGAGTGAAGCTTTCTTT
V gene: TRBV11-3
D gene: .
J gene: TRBJ1-1
clone size: .

CDR3 protein: CASSLGLRVANEKLFF
CDR3 DNA: TGTGCCAGCAGTTTAGGCCTCAGGGTCGCTAATGAAAAACTGTTTTTT
V gene: TRBV28
D gene: .
J gene: TRBJ1-4
clone size: .

CDR3 protein: CASSYSRDQPQHF
CDR3 DNA: TGTGCCAGCAGTTACTCTCGGGATCAGCCCCAGCATTTT
V gene: TRBV6-6
D gene: .
J gene: TRBJ1-5
clone size: .

CDR3 protein: CASSKRGGTEAFF
CDR3 DNA: TGTGCCAGCAGCAAAAGGGGGGGCACTGAAGCTTTCTTT
V gene: TRBV2
D gene: .
J gene: TRBJ1-1
clone size: once

CDR3 protein: CASSIGKGGGIETQYF
CDR3 DNA: TGTGCCAGTAGTATTGGGAAAGGGGGCGGAATAGAGACCCAGTACTTC
V gene: TRBV19
D gene: TRBD1
J gene: TRBJ2-5
clone size: .

CDR3 protein: CASSRLATSGSGDTQYF
CDR3 DNA: TGTGCCAGCAGCAGACTAGCGACTAGCGGGAGTGGCGATACGCAGTATTTT
V gene: TRBV7-2
D gene: TRBD2
J gene: TRBJ2-3
clone size: .

CDR3 protein: CASSLGGQGEVF
CDR3 DNA: TGTGCCAGCAGCTTAGGGGGACAAGGAGAGGTCTTC
V gene: TRBV7-9
D gene: .
J gene: TRBJ2-1
clone size: .

CDR3 protein: CASSGPRTAEKLFF
CDR3 DNA: TGTGCCAGTAGTGGCCCCCGGACAGCTGAAAAACTGTTTTTT
V gene: TRBV19
D gene: .
J gene: TRBJ1-4
clone size: .

CDR3 protein: CASKRDRGFPPDTQYF
CDR3 DNA: TGTGCCAGCAAAAGGGACAGGGGGTTTCCTCCGGATACGCAGTATTTT
V gene: TRBV6-4
D gene: TRBD1
J gene: TRBJ2-3
clone size: .

CDR3 protein: CASSPSSGRGYNEQFF
CDR3 DNA: TGTGCCAGCAGCCCATCTAGCGGGAGAGGTTACAATGAGCAGTTCTTC
V gene: TRBV7-3
D gene: TRBD2
J gene: TRBJ2-1
clone size: few

CDR3 protein: CSVGGRVGYEQYF
CDR3 DNA: TGCAGCGTTGGGGGCAGGGTTGGCTACGAGCAGTACTTC
V gene: TRBV29-1
D gene: .
J gene: TRBJ2-7
clone size: few

CDR3 protein: CASSESGTGVETQYF
CDR3 DNA: TGTGCCAGCAGTGAGTCTGGGACAGGGGTAGAGACCCAGTACTTC
V gene: TRBV2
D gene: TRBD1
J gene: TRBJ2-5
clone size: .

CDR3 protein: CASRTAGDLFYGYTF
CDR3 DNA: TGTGCCAGCAGGACCGCAGGGGACCTTTTCTATGGCTACACCTTC
V gene: TRBV27
D gene: .
J gene: TRBJ1-2
clone size: once

CDR3 protein: CASSLDSGGFNEKLFF
CDR3 DNA: TGTGCCAGCAGCTTGGATTCCGGGGGATTTAATGAAAAACTGTTTTTT
V gene: TRBV5-4
D gene: .
J gene: TRBJ1-4
clone size: .

CDR3 protein: CASSLLTDTQYF
CDR3 DNA: TGTGCCAGCAGCCTCTTGACAGATACGCAGTATTTT
V gene: TRBV13
D gene: .
J gene: TRBJ2-3
clone size: .